Following are 3 T cell receptor beta chains from one sample sequenced in a study of blood T cell repertoires in COVID-19. Repertoires were generated with immunoSEQ multiplex PCR, while TCRdb's copy carries only in-frame clones and drops some. Of roughly 250,000 clones in the sample, 83% were seen once. Sequenced: peripheral blood. These TCRs come from a human donor in a cohort sampled during active COVID-19.

V usage is TRBV24-1 and J usage is TRBJ1-6; D is undetermined. The CDR3 totals 16 residues. Germline assignment: CDR1 KGHDR and CDR2 SFDVKD. V lost 4 bases, J lost 2 bases, and 11 bases lay in between. The CDR3, as DNA: TGTGCCACCAGTGAGCCCGTGGCCCCCTATAATTCACCCCTCCACTTT. Translation gives CATSEPVAPYNSPLHF.

V usage is TRBV5-5 and J usage is TRBJ1-3, with D possibly TRBD1 on 6 matching bases. The CDR3 runs to 15 residues. Trimming left V 5 bases short and J 0 bases short, with 12 bases between. The germline V gene encodes CDR1 SGHKS and CDR2 YYEKEE (reference sequence). The CDR3 spells CASSSDRNSGNTIYF. For the CDR3, the DNA is TGTGCCAGCAGTTCCGACAGGAACTCTGGAAACACCATATATTTT.

The CDR3 DNA is TGTGCCAGCAGCACAGGGGGAAGCAATCAGCCCCAGCATTTT. Protein: CASSTGGSNQPQHF. V is TRBV28 and J is TRBJ1-5; 8 nucleotides match TRBD1. This CDR3 spans 14 amino acids. From germline, CDR1 is MDHEN and CDR2 SYDVKM. V gave up 6 bases and J gave up 1 base; unmatched junction bases: 2. Complete variable domain (other parts from reference TRBV28 and TRBJ1-5): DVKVTQSSRYLVKRTGEKVFLECVQDMDHENMFWYRQDPGLGLRLIYFSYDVKMKEKGDIPEGYSVSREKKERFSLILESASTNQTSMYLCASSTGGSNQPQHFGDGTRLSIL.